Below, one TCR beta chain is given with its context. Its antigen is unidentified. Libraries were prepared by immunoSEQ multiplex PCR; TCRdb keeps only in-frame clonotypes and omits some of them. The sample has approximately 40,000 clones; 86% are singletons. The source of the sample is a study of lymphopenia after photon versus proton radiotherapy. Study-wide results and limits: In patients who died, overall survival fell as post-nadir TCR diversity dropped more. Photon-treated patients lost naive T cells and TCR diversity; proton-treated stayed stable. After the lymphocyte nadir, photon-treated repertoires showed oligoclonal expansion, especially of CD8+ Temra cells.

Germline V gene data show CDR1 as MNHNS and CDR2 as SASEGT. The CDR3 contains 15 residues. Deletions cut 5 bases from V and 5 bases from J, with 15 bases between. This receptor was identified in a woman aged 65 to 85 with pancreatic cancer. Some clones in this sample may be carry-over from other donors' samples. The genes are TRBV6-1 and TRBJ2-2, with D perhaps matching TRBD2 (6 bases). The sequenced sample was peripheral blood, obtained from a patient treated with proton-based radiotherapy. CDR3: CASSQQAEGTGELFF. In DNA form, the CDR3 reads TGTGCCAGCAGTCAACAAGCGGAGGGGACCGGGGAGCTGTTTTTT.